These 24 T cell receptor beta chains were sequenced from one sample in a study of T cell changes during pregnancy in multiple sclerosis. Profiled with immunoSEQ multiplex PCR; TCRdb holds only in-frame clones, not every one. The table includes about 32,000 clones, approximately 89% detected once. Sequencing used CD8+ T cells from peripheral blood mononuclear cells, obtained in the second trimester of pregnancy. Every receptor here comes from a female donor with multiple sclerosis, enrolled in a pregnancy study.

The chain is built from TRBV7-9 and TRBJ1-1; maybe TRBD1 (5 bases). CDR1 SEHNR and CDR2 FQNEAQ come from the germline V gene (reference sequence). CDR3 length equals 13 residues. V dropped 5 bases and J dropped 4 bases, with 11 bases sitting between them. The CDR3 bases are TGTGCCAGCAGCCTCGGGGGGGGCACTGAAGCTTTCTTT. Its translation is CASSLGGGTEAFF.

The CDR3 DNA follows: TGTGCCAGCAGCCCCACTGAGCGGGGCCCCACCTACGAGCAGTACTTC. As protein: CASSPTERGPTYEQYF. The J gene is TRBJ2-7, the V gene TRBV7-3; 7 positions match TRBD2. The V gene's germline CDR1 is SGHTA and CDR2 FQGTGA. The V segment lost 5 bases and the J segment 2 bases; nucleotides outside the gene matches: 12. The CDR3 runs to 16 residues.

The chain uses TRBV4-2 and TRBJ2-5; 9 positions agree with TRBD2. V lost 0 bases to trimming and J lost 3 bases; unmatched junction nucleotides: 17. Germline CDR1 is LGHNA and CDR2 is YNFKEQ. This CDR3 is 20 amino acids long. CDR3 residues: CASSQEVAGAFDGLEETQYF. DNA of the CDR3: TGTGCCAGCAGCCAAGAGGTAGCGGGGGCTTTCGATGGTTTGGAAGAGACCCAGTACTTC.

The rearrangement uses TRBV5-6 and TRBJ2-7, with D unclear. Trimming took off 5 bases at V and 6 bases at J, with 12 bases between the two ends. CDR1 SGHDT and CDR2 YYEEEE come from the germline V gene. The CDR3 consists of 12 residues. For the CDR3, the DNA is TGTGCCAGCAGTCTCAGGTTGGGCGAGCAGTACTTC. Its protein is CASSLRLGEQYF.

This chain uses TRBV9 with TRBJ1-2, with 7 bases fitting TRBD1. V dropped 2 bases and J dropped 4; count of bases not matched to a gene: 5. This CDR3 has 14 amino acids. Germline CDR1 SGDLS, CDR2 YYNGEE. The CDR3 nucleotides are TGTGCCAGCAGCGTCGGGGACAGACTCTATGGCTACACCTTC. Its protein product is CASSVGDRLYGYTF.

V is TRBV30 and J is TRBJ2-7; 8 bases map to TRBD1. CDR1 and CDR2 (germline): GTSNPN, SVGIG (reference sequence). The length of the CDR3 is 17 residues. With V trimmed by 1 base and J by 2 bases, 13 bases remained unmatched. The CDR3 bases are TGTGCCTGGAGTGATCCGATACGTCGGACAGGGCCCTACGAGCAGTACTTC. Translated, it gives CAWSDPIRRTGPYEQYF.

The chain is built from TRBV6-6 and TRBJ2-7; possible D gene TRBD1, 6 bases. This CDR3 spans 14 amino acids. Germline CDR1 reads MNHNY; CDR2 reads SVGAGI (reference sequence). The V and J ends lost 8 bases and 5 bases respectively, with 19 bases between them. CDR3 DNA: TGTGCCAGCTCCTTGGTACAGGGCGGTCACGAGCAGTACTTC. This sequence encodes CASSLVQGGHEQYF.

CDR3 DNA sequence: TGTGCCAGCAGCCCACCGACAGGGGGCAATGAGCAGTTCTTC. Amino acids: CASSPPTGGNEQFF. The chain employs TRBV7-9 and TRBJ2-1; TRBD1 agrees at 9 bases. Germline V gene data show CDR1 as SEHNR and CDR2 as FQNEAQ (reference sequence). With 5 bases clipped from V and 6 bases from J, the junction kept 5 bases outside the gene matches. The CDR3 has 14 residues.

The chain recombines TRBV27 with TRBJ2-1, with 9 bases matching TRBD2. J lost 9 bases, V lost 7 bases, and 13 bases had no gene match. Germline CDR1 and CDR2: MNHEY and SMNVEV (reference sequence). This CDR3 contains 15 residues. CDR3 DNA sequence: TGTGCCAGCACCGGCGTTTCGGGAGCGGGAGGTGAGCAGTTCTTC. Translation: CASTGVSGAGGEQFF.

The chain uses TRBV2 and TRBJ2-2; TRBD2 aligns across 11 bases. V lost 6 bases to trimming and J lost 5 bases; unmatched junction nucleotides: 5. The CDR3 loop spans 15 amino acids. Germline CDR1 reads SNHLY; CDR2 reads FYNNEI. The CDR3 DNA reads TGTGCCAGCAGGAATAGCGGGGGGGCAACCGGGGAGCTGTTTTTT. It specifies CASRNSGGATGELFF.

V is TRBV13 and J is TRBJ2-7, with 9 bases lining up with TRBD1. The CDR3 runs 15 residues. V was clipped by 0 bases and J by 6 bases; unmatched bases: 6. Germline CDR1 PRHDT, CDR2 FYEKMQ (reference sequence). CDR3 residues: CASSLGGTGFLEQYF. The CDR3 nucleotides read TGTGCCAGCAGCTTAGGGGGGACAGGGTTCCTCGAGCAGTACTTC.

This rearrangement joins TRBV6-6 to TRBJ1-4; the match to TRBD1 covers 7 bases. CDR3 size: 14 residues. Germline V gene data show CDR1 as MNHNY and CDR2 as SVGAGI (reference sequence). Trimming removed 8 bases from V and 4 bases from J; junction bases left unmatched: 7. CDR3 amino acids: CASRRRGLNEKLFF. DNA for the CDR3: TGTGCCAGCCGACGAAGGGGGCTTAATGAAAAACTGTTTTTT.

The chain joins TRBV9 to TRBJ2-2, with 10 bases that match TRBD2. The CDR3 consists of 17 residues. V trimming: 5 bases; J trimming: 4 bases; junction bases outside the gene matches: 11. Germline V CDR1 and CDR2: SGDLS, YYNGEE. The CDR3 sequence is CASSHRPSSGSTGELFF. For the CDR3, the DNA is TGTGCCAGCAGTCACAGACCCTCTAGCGGGAGCACCGGGGAGCTGTTTTTT. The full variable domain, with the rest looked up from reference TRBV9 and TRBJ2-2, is DSGVTQTPKHLITATGQRVTLRCSPRSGDLSVYWYQQSLDQGLQFLIQYYNGEERAKGNILERFSAQQFPDLHSELNLSSLELGDSALYFCASSHRPSSGSTGELFFGEGSRLTVL.

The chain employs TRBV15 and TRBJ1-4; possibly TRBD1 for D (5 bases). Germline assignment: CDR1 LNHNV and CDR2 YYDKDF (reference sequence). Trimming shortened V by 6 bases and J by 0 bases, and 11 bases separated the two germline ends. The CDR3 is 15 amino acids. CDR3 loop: CATRGVDSTNEKLFF. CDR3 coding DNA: TGTGCCACCAGAGGGGTCGACTCAACTAATGAAAAACTGTTTTTT.

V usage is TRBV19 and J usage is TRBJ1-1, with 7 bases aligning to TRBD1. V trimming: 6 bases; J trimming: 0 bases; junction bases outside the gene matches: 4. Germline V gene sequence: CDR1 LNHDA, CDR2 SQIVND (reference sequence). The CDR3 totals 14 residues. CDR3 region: CASSRQGMNTEAFF. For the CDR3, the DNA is TGTGCCAGTAGCCGACAGGGAATGAACACTGAAGCTTTCTTT. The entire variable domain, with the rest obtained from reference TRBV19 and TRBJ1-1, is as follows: DGGITQSPKYLFRKEGQNVTLSCEQNLNHDAMYWYRQDPGQGLRLIYYSQIVNDFQKGDIAEGYSVSREKKESFPLTVTSAQKNPTAFYLCASSRQGMNTEAFFGQGTRLTVV.

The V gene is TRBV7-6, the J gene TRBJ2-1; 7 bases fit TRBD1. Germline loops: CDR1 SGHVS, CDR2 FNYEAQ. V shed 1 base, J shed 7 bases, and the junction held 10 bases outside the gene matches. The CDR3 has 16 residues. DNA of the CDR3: TGTGCCAGCAGCTTAGGGACAGGACCACTTCTGAATGAGCAGTTCTTC. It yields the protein CASSLGTGPLLNEQFF.

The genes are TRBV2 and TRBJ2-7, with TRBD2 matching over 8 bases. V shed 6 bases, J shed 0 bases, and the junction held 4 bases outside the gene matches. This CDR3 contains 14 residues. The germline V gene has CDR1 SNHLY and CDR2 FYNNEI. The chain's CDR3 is CASSSGSYSYEQYF. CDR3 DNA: TGTGCCAGCAGCAGCGGGAGTTACTCCTACGAGCAGTACTTC.

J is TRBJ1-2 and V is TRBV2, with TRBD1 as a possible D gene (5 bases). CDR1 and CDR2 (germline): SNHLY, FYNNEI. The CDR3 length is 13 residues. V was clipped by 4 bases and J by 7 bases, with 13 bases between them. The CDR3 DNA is TGTGCCAGCAGTGGACGGCCCGGGGGTGGCTACACCTTC. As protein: CASSGRPGGGYTF. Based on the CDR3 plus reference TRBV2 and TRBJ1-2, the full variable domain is EPEVTQTPSHQVTQMGQEVILRCVPISNHLYFYWYRQILGQKVEFLVSFYNNEISEKSEIFDDQFSVERPDGSNFTLKIRSTKLEDSAMYFCASSGRPGGGYTFGSGTRLTVV.

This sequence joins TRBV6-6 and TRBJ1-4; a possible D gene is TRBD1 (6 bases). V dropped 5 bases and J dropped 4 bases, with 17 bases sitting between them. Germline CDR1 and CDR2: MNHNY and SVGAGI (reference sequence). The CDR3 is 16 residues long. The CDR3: CASSGGGGGSNEKLFF. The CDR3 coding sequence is TGTGCCAGCAGTGGGGGAGGGGGGGGTAGTAATGAAAAACTGTTTTTT.

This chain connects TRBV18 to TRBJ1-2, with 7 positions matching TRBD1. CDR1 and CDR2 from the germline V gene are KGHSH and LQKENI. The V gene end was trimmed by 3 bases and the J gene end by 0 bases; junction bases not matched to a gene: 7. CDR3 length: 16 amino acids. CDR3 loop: CASSPVTGRANYGYTF. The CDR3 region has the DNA TGTGCCAGCTCACCCGTGACAGGGCGGGCTAACTATGGCTACACCTTC.

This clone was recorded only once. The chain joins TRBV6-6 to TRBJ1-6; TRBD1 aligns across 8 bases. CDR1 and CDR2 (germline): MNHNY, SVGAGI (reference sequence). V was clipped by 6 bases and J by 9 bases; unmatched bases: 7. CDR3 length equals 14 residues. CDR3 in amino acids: CASSDAGGVSPLHF. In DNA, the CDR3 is TGTGCCAGCAGCGATGCAGGGGGCGTTTCACCCCTCCACTTT.

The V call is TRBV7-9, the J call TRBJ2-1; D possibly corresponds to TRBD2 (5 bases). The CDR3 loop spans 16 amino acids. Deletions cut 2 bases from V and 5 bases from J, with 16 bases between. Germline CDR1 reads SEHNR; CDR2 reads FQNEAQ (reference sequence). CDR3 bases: TGTGCCAGCAGCTTAAAGTCCAGGACTTTCCACAATGAGCAGTTCTTC. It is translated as CASSLKSRTFHNEQFF.

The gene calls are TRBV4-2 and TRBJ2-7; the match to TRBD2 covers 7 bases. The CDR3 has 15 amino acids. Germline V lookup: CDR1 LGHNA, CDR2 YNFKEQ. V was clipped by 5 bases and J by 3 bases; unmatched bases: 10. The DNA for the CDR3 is TGTGCCAGCAGCTCATATCTGGCGGGGGACTACGAGCAGTACTTC. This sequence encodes CASSSYLAGDYEQYF.

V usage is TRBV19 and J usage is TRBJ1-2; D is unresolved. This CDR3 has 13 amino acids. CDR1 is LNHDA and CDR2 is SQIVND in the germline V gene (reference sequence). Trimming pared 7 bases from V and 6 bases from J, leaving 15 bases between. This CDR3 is CASTHWEDDGYTF. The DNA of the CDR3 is TGTGCCAGTACCCATTGGGAGGACGATGGCTACACCTTC.